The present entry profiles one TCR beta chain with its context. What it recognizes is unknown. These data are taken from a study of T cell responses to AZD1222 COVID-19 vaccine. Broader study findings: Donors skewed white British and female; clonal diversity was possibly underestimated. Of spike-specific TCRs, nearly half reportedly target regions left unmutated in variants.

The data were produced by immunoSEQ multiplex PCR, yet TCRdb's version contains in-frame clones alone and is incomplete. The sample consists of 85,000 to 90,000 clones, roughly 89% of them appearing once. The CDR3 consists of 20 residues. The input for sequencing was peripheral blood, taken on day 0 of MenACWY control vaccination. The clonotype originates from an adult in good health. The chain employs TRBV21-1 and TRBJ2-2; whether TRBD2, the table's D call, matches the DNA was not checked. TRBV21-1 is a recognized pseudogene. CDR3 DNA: TGTGCCAGCAGCCGCAGGAGGGGTCGACTAGCGGGGACCCCAACCGGGGAGCTGTTTTTT. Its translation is CASSRRRGRLAGTPTGELFF.